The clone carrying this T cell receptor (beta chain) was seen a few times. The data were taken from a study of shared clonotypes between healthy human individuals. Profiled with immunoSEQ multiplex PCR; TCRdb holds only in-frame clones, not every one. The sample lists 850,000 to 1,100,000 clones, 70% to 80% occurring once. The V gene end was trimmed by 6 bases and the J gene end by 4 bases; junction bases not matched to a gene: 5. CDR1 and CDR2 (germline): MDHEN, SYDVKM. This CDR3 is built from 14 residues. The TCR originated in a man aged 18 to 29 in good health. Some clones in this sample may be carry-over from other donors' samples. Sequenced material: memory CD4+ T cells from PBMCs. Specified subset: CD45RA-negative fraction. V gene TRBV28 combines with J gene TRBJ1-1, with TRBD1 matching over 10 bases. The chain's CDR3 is CASSRQGAATEAFF. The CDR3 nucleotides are TGTGCCAGCAGCCGACAGGGGGCGGCCACTGAAGCTTTCTTT.